This T cell receptor (beta chain) comes out of a study of patients and donors after allogeneic stem cell transplantation. This clonotype has a single count. The CDR3 runs 14 residues. V was clipped by 1 base and J by 1 base, with 7 bases between them. Via MiXCR, TCRdb re-called the RT-PCR reads, giving one row per CDR3 protein. Among approximately 170,000 distinct CDR3 sequences, 30% were seen once, and the ten largest hold 3.2%. The sample comprised blood, either unsorted or a sorted T cell fraction (not recorded which). This chain links TRBV12-3 or TRBV12-4 with TRBJ2-5, with unresolved D. The TCR originated in a human donor who was either an allogeneic HSCT recipient or a stem cell or donor lymphocyte infusion donor (not recorded which). It is not recorded whose cells these are; they may come from a transplant donor. As DNA, the CDR3 is TGTGCCAGCAGTTTAGAGGCAGGCCAAGAGACCCAGTACTTC. It codes for CASSLEAGQETQYF.